This T cell receptor beta chain is drawn from a study of T cells in localized non-small cell lung cancer. Study-wide results and caveats: Uninvolved adjacent lung showed the highest T cell clonality, exceeding tumor. Longer overall survival was associated with a higher density of T cells in the blood.

The CDR3 extends over 15 amino acids. Germline V gene sequence: CDR1 SGHTA, CDR2 FQGNSA. Trimming removed 1 base from V and 6 bases from J; junction bases left unmatched: 6. Worth noting for this clone: Its target is unknown.

Assay used: immunoSEQ multiplex PCR; TCRdb lists only in-frame clones, some missing. Here the sample spans about 70,000 clones, about 90% being singletons. The clonotype comes from a male donor aged 60 or over with stage III squamous cell lung carcinoma. The chain employs TRBV7-2 and TRBJ2-1; TRBD2 matches 7 bases. The specimen was peripheral blood, collected before any cancer treatment. For the CDR3, the DNA is TGTGCCAGCAGCTTAGGGTTAGCGGGCGTCAATGAGCAGTTCTTC. It encodes CASSLGLAGVNEQFF. The whole variable domain, filled in from reference TRBV7-2 and TRBJ2-1, reads GAGVSQSPSNKVTEKGKDVELRCDPISGHTALYWYRQSLGQGLEFLIYFQGNSAPDKSGLPSDRFSAERTGGSVSTLTIQRTQQEDSAVYLCASSLGLAGVNEQFFGPGTRLTVL.